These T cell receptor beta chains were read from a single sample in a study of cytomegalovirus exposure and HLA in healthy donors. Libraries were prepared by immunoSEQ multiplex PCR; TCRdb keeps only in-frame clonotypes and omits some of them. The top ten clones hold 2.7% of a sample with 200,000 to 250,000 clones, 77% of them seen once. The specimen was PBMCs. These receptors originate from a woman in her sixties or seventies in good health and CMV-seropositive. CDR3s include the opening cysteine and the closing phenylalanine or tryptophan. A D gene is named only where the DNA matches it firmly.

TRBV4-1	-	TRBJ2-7	CASSQVASYEQYF
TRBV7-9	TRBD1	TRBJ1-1	CSSSLGQGNTEAFF
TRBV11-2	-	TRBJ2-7	CASSLAVGSIYEQYF
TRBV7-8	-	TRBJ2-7	CASSPRLLSYEQYF
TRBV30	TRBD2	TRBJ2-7	CASTGLAGYEQYF
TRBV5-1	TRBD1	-	CASSVTGELSYEQYF
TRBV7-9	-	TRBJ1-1	CSSSFFDKTEAFF
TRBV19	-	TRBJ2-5	CASNWRDSAQETQYF
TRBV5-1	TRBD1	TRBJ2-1	CASSLAGQAYNEQFF
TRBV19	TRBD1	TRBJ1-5	CASSIGTGGHQPQHF
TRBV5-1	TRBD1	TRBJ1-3	CASSPRDSSSSGNTIYF
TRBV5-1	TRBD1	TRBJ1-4	CASSLLPGQIEKLFF
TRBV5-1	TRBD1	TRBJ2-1	CASSLETGTYNEQFF
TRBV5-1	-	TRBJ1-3	CASSTGDSGNTIYF
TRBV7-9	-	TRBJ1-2	CASTRFLRVHYGYTF
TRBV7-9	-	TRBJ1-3	CASSSRANTIYF
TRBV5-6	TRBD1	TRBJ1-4	CASSSGQGHNEKLFF
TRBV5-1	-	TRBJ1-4	CASRRQGATNEKLFF
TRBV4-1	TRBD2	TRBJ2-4	CASSQVLGRDKNIQYF
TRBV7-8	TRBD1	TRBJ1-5	CASSPTGAGGNQPQHF
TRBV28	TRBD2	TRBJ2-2	CASRGSGRYTGELFF
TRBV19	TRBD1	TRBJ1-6	CASRGTGVWSPLHF
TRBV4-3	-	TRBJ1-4	CASSHHRYGDEKLFF
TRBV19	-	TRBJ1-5	CASNHLRRAQPQHF
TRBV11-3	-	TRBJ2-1	CASSPGSSAVWDNEQFF
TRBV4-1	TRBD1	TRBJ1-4	CASSQSPGGPNEKLFF
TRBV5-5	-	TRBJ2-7	CASSRTTGWWDEQYF
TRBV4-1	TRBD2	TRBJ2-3	CASSRGTSGRTDTQYF
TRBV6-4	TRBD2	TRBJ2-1	CASSPQTSGIGNEQFF
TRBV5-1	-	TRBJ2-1	CASSSVPGSSYNEQFF
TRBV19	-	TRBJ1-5	CAITPPGNQPQHF
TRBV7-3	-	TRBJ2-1	CASSLSGHNEQFF
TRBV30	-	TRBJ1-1	CAWGLPGGWVNTEAFF
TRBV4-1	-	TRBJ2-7	CASSQEGRSAYEQYF
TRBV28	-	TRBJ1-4	CASSGAGLQKKLFF
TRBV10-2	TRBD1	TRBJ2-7	CASSDRDSPTSSYEQYF
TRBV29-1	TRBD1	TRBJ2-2	CSVDRDRGTGELFF
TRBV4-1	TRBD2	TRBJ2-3	CASSQDSLAGGLTDTQYF
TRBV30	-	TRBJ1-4	CAWSVSEKLFF
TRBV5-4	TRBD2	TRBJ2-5	CASSFGGGGETQYF
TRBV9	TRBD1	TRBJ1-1	CASSPWTGPGGEAFF
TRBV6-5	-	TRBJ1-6	CASRSPGESNSPLHF
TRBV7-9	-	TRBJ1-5	CASSLTFYPEGNQPQHF
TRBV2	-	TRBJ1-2	CASSEAREFYGYTF
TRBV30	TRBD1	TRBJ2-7	CAWRPPGTGSREQYF
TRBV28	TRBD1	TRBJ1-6	CASTLDRVEVTLHF
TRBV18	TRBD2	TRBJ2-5	CASSPLSGGQETQYF
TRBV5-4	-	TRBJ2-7	CASSLTDYEQYF
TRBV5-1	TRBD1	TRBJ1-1	CASSLGGGNTEAFF
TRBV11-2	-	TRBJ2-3	CASSFSDTQYF